This entry is about one TCR beta chain. Unique molecular identifiers featured in how the TCRbeta library was prepared. TCRdb called the PCR reads again in MiXCR, with one record for every CDR3 protein. This sample has over 70,000 distinct CDR3 sequences, with more than 10% found just once. V was clipped by 1 base and J by 0 bases, with 7 bases between them. Per the germline V gene, CDR1 is LGHNA and CDR2 is YNFKEQ. The CDR3 extends over 15 amino acids. The entry originates in a study of T-cell reconstitution after alpha-beta-depleted transplantation in children. The V and J genes are TRBV4-2 and TRBJ1-5; D ambiguous. Sequenced here: PBMCs from the stem cell graft donor, sampled from the stem cell graft. This clonotype was obtained from a human donor who donated a stem cell graft to a child with inherited bone marrow failure. In nucleotides, the CDR3 is TGTGCCAGCAGCCAAGGACCTAATAGCAATCAGCCCCAGCATTTT. This sequence encodes CASSQGPNSNQPQHF.